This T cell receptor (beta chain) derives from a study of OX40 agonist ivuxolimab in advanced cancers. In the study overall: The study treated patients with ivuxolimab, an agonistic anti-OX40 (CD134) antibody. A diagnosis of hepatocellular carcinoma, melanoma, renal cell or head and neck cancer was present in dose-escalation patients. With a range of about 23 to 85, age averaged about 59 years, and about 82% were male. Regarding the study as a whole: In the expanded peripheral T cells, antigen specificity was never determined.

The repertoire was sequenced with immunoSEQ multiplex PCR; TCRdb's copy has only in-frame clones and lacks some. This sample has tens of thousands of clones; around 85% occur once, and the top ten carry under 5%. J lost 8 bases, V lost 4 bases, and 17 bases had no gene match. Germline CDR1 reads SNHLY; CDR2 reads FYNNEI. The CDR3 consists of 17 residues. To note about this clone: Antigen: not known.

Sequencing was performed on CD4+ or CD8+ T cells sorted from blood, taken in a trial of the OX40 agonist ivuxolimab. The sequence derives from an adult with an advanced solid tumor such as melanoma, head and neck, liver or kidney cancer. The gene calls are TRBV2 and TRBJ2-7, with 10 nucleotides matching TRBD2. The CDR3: CASSAVVVAGGALKQYF. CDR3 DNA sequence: TGTGCCAGCAGTGCCGTGGTGGTAGCGGGAGGAGCCCTGAAGCAGTACTTC.